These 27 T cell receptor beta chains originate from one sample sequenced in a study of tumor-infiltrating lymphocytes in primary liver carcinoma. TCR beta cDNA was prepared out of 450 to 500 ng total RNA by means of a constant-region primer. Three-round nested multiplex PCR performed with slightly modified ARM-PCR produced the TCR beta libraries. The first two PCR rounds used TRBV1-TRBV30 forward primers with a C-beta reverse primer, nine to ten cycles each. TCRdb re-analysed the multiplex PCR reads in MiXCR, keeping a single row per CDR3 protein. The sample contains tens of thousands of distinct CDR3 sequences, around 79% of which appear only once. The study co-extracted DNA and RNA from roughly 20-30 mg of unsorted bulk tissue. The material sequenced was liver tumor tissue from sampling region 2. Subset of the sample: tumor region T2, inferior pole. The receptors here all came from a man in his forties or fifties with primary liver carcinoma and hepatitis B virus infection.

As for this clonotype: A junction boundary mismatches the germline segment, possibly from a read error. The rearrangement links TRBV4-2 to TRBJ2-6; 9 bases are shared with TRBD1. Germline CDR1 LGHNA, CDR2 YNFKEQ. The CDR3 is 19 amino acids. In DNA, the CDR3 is TGTGCCGGCAGCCGAGTTGTTGGGACAGGGCGTCTTGGGGCCAACGTCCTGACTTTC. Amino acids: CAGSRVVGTGRLGANVLTF.

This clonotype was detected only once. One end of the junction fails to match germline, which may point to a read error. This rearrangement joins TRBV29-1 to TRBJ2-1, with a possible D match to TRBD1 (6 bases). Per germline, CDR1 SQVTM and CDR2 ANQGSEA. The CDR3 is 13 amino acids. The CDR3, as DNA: TGCAGCGTTGAAGAATCAGGGGCTGATGAGCATTTCTTC. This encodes CSVEESGADEHFF.

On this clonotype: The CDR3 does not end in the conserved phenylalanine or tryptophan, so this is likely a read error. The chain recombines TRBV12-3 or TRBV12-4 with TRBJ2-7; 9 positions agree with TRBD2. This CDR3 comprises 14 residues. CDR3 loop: CASSFSGSSYEQYL. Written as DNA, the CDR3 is TGCGCCAGCAGTTTTAGCGGGAGCTCCTACGAGCAGTACTTA.

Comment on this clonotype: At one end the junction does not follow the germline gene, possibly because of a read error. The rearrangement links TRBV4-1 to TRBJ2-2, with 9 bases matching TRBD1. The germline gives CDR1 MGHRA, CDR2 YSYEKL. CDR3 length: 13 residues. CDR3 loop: CVSSQGQGGELFF. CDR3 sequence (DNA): TGCGTCAGCAGCCAGGGACAGGGCGGGGAGCTGTTTTTT.

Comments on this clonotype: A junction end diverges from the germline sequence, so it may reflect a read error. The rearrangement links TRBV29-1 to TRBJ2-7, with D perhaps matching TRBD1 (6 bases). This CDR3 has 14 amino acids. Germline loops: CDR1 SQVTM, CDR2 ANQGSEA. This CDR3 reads CSVITGCSPYEQYF. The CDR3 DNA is TGCAGTGTTATAACAGGGTGCAGCCCCTACGAACAGTACTTC.

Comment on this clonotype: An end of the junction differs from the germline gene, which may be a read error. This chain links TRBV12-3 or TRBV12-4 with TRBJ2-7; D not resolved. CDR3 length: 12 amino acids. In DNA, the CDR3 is TGTGCCAGCAGATTTGGCAGCTACGAGCAGTCCTTC. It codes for CASRFGSYEQSF.

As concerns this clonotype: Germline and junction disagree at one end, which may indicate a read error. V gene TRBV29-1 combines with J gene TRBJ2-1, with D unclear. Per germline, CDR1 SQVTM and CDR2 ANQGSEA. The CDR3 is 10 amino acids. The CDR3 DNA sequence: TGCTGCGGATCCTACAATGAGCAGCTCTTC. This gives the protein CCGSYNEQLF.

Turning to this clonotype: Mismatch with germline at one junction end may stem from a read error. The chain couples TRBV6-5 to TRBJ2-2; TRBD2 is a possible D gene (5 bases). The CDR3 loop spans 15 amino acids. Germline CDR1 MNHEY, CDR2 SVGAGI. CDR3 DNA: TGTGCCAGCAGTTACATAGTGGACGGCACCGGGGAACTGTTTTTT. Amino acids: CASSYIVDGTGELFF.

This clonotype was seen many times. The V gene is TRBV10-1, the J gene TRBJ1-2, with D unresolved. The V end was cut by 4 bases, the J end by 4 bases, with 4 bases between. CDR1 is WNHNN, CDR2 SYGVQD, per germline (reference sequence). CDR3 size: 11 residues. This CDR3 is CASSVRYGYTF. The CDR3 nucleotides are TGCGCCAGCAGTGTTCGCTATGGCTACACCTTC.

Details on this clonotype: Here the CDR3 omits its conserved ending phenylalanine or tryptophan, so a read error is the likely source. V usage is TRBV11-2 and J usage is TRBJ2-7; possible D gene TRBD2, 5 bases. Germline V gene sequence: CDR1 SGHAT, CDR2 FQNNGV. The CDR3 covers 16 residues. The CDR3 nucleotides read TGTGTCAGCAACTTAGAGGGTGGAGCTTCCGCCTACGAGCAGTACCTC. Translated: CVSNLEGGASAYEQYL.

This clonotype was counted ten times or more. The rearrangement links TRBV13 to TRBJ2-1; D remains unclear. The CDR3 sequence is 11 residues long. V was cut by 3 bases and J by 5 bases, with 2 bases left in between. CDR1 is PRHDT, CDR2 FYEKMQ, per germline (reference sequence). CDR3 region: CASSFNNEQFF. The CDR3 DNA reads TGTGCCAGCAGCTTCAACAATGAGCAGTTCTTC. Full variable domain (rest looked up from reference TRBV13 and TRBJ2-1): AAGVIQSPRHLIKEKRETATLKCYPIPRHDTVYWYQQGPGQDPQFLISFYEKMQSDKGSIPDRFSAQQFSDYHSELNMSSLELGDSALYFCASSFNNEQFFGPGTRLTVL.

The CDR3 region is CASDPGTSVRAPYNEQFF. CDR3 bases: TGTGCCAGCGATCCAGGGACTAGCGTGAGGGCCCCTTACAATGAGCAGTTCTTC. The gene calls are TRBV6-5 and TRBJ2-1; 10 nucleotides agree with TRBD2. The CDR3 runs 18 residues. J was trimmed by 4 bases and V by 8 bases; bases with no gene match: 17. Germline CDR1 MNHEY, CDR2 SVGAGI.

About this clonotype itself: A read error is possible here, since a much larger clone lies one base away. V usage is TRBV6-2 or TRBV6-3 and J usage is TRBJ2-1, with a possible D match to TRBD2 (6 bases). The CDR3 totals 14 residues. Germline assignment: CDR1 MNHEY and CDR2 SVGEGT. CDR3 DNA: TGTGCCAACAGTTACGAGGCGGGGTACAATGAGCAGTTCTTC. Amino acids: CANSYEAGYNEQFF.

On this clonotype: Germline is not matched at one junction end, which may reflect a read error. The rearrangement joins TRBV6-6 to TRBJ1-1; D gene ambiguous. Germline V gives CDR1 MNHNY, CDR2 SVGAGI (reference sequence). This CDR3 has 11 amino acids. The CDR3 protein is CANSYSGEAFF. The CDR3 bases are TGTGCCAACAGTTACTCTGGTGAAGCTTTTTTT.

The CDR3 nucleotides read TGTGCCAGCAGTCCTTACTCTTACTCCAACAGTGAGCAGTTCTTC. Its protein is CASSPYSYSNSEQFF. The rearrangement joins TRBV6-5 to TRBJ2-1; no clear D. The CDR3 totals 15 residues. Trimming took 5 bases from V and 9 from J, leaving 20 bases between them. The germline V gene encodes CDR1 MNHEY and CDR2 SVGAGI.

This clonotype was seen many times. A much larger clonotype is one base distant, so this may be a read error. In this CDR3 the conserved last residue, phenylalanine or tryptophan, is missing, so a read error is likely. This CDR3 reads CSVELRGLGGIQYL. The CDR3 DNA is TGCAGCGTTGAACTAAGGGGCCTCGGCGGCATTCAGTACCTC. This chain links TRBV29-1 with TRBJ2-4; possible D gene TRBD1, 5 bases. This CDR3 region has 14 residues. CDR1 is SQVTM and CDR2 is ANQGSEA in the germline V gene. V lost 2 bases to trimming and J lost 9 bases, with 17 bases between them.

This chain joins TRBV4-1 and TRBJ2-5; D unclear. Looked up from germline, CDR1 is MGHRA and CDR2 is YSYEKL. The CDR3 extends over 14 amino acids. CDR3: CVRSQDPSAGAQYF. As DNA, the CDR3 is TGCGTCAGGAGCCAAGACCCTTCAGCTGGAGCCCAGTACTTC.

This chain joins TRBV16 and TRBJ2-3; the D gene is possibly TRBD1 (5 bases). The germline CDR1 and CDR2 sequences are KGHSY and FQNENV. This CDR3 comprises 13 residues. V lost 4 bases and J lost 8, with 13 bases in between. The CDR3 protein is CASSPWSDSTQYF. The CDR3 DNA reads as TGTGCCAGCAGCCCATGGTCAGACAGTACGCAGTATTTT.

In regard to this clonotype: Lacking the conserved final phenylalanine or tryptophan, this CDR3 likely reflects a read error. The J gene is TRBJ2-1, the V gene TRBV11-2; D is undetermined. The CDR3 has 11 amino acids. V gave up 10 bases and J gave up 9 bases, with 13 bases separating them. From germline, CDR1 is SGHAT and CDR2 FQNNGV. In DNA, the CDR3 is TGTGCCAAGAGCTCCTCGTTTGAGCAGTTCTTA. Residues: CAKSSSFEQFL.

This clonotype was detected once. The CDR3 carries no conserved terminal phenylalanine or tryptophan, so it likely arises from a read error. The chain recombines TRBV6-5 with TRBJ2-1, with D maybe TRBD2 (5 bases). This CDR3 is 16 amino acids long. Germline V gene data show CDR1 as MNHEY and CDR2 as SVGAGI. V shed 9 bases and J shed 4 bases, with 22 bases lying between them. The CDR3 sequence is CASSPTVLELYNEQFS. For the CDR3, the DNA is TGTGCCAGTAGCCCCACAGTACTAGAGTTGTACAATGAGCAGTTCTCC.

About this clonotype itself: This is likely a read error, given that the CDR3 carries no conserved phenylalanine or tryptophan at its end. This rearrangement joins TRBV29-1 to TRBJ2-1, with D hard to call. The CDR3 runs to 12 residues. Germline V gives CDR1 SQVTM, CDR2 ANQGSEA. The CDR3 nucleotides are TGCAGCGTTGAGTTGAGCCGAAATGCGCAGTTCTTA. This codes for CSVELSRNAQFL.

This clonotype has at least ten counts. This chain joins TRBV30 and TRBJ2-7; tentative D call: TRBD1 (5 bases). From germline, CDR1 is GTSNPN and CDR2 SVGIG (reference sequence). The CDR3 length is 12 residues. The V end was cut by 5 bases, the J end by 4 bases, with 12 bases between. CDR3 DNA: TGTGCCTGGTCACCCAGGGATTACGAGCAGTACTTC. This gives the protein CAWSPRDYEQYF.

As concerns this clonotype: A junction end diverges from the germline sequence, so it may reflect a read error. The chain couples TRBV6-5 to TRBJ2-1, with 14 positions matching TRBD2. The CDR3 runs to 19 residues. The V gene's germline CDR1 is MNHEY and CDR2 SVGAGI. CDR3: CASSPVTSGRAGAYNEQFF. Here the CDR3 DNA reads TGCGCCAGCAGTCCCGTGACTAGCGGGAGGGCTGGCGCCTACAATGAGCAGTTCTTC.

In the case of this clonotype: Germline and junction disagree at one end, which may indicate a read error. DNA for the CDR3: TGTGCCAACAGCTTAGATCCTACAGGGTTGGACGAGCAGTACTTC. It encodes CANSLDPTGLDEQYF. V is TRBV11-2 and J is TRBJ2-7; TRBD1 might be the D (6 bases). CDR3 length: 15 residues. In germline, CDR1 is SGHAT, CDR2 FQNNGV.

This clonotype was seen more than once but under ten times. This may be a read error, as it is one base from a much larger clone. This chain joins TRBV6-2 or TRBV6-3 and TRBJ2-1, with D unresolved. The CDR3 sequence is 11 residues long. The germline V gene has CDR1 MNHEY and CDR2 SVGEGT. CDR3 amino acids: CTTTQSNEQFF. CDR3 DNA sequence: TGTACCACCACTCAAAGTAATGAGCAGTTCTTC.

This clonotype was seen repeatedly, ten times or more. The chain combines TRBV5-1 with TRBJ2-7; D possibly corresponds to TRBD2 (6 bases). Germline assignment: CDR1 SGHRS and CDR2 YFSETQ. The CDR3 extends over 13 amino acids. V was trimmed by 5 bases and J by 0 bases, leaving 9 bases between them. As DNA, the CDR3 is TGCGCCAGCAGGGAGGGGAGCTCCTACGAGCAGTACTTC. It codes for CASREGSSYEQYF. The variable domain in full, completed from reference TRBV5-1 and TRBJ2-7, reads KAGVTQTPRYLIKTRGQQVTLSCSPISGHRSVSWYQQTPGQGLQFLFEYFSETQRNKGNFPGRFSGRQFSNSRSEMNVSTLELGDSALYLCASREGSSYEQYFGPGTRLTVT.

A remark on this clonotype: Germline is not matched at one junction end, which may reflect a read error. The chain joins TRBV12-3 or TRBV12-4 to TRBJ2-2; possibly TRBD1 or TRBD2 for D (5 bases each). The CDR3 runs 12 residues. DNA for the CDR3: TGTGCCAGCAGTTTGGACACCGGGGAGCAGTTTTTT. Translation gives CASSLDTGEQFF.